The clone carrying this T cell receptor (beta chain) was seen a single time. The CDR3 is 14 residues long. Germline assignment: CDR1 LNHDA and CDR2 SQIVND (reference sequence). The germline V and J ends were trimmed by 3 bases and 0 bases, with 5 bases remaining between them. Per the original data handling: Amplification of reference gene primers was used by the study to estimate nucleated cell counts. Using immunoSEQ multiplex PCR, the repertoire was profiled, and TCRdb retains in-frame clones only, with some absent. V, J and clone size are those of that table, while D and trimming were read from the DNA. The repertoire holds 280,000 or so clones, with less than 85% as singletons. Ages ranged from about 18 to 89 years, with residence in some 25 US areas. The sample belongs to a study of blood T cell repertoires in COVID-19. About the research overall: From the United States, Italy and Spain came samples of acute and convalescent COVID-19. T cells, B-cell-depleted T cells, or PBMCs provided the cDNA or gDNA that served as material.

This chain connects TRBV19 to TRBJ1-4; D is unresolved. The sequenced sample was PBMCs or T cells enriched from blood (not recorded which). The sequence was collected from a woman aged 45 to 65 who had recovered from COVID-19. CDR3 amino acids: CASSIRTTNEKLFF. The CDR3 coding sequence is TGTGCCAGTAGTATTAGAACAACTAATGAAAAACTGTTTTTT.